This T cell receptor beta chain was found in a study of T cells in Graves' hyperthyroidism and ophthalmopathy. Study results and limitations: Most thyroid clonotypes expanded above 0.001 appeared in blood too.

V was trimmed by 4 bases and J by 4 bases, leaving 10 bases between them. CDR1 and CDR2 from the germline V gene are DFQATT and SNEGSKA (reference sequence). The length of the CDR3 is 12 residues. This clonotype appeared many times. No antigen is known for it. Duration under 3 months, a NOSPECS grade of at least 4, and a Clinical Activity Score of at least 3 characterized the ophthalmopathy patients. Clinical symptoms, serum thyroxine and TRAb, thyroid ultrasound and orbital computed tomography were used for the diagnoses. It was around 10 ml of fresh peripheral blood that supplied the PBMCs. Template material for amplifying TCR beta CDR3 regions consisted of RNA transcripts. First-round RT-PCR targeting the TCR CDR3 was performed with the HTBI primer set. TCRdb re-derived calls from the multiplex PCR reads in MiXCR, one entry per CDR3 protein. The data contain about 370,000 distinct CDR3 sequences, roughly 15% of them singletons.

This receptor was identified in a woman aged 60-70 years with Graves' ophthalmopathy. The chain couples TRBV20-1 to TRBJ1-1; weak D call: TRBD1 (5 bases). The sequencing sample was made of blood. CDR3 in amino acids: CSATREGTEAFF. The DNA for the CDR3 is TGCAGTGCTACCAGGGAGGGCACTGAAGCTTTCTTT.